This T cell receptor beta chain came from a study of graft-versus-host responses after intestinal transplantation (dated by TCRdb to about 2021). Looking at the study overall: The transplants that recipients received were multivisceral, liver-intestinal, or isolated intestinal. A peak of at least 4% donor T cells among recipient peripheral blood mononuclear cells was the definition used for donor T cell macrochimerism. A cohort of 24 intestinal transplant recipients, including one retransplant, was enrolled, and a few patients lacking pretransplant specimens were excluded. To identify alloreactive clones, pre-transplant mixed lymphocyte reaction products were sequenced and then compared with unstimulated pre-transplant donor and recipient T cells. All recipients received anti-thymocyte globulin induction followed by maintenance tacrolimus and steroids for two to four years. Graft-versus-host and host-versus-graft alloreactive T cell clones were tracked in the graft, circulation and bone marrow after intestinal transplantation using bulk TCR-beta CDR3 sequencing. Rather than going through the commercial service, samples from three later patients were sequenced in-house on an Illumina MiSeq and processed with MiXCR. Paper-wide results and their limitations: GvH clones turned up in recipient bone marrow, with some appearing earlier in ileal mucosa or blood, a pattern consistent with an intestinal mucosal origin. In the allografts of patients with donor T cell macrochimerism, GvH to HvG T cell clonal ratios were high. Peak levels of circulating GvH clones were associated with declines in HvG clones early after transplant. The conclusions were limited by the relatively low number and heterogeneity of the intestinal transplant patients.

On this clone itself: Its antigen has not been determined. No base quality values were provided; no much bigger clone lies one nucleotide off.

The receptor library was made with the immunoSEQ multiplex PCR assay. For most patients, genomic DNA was isolated with the Qiagen DNeasy Blood and Tissue Kit and shipped frozen to Adaptive Biotechnologies for TCR sequencing. Adaptive Biotechnologies carried out high-throughput TCR-beta CDR3 sequencing of genomic DNA for most patients. As for how the authors treated the data: TCR sequencing data for 15 to 20 patients were retrieved from Adaptive's ImmunoSEQ software; a few other patients were processed with MiXCR and VDJtools. CD4 versus CD8 sorting errors were corrected by removing sequences found in both subsets at a frequency ratio below 5:1. CDR3 nucleotide sequences shared by donor and recipient were removed because the origin of these sequences could not be assigned. Alloreactive clones required at least 2-fold expansion over unstimulated cells and minimum CFSE-low frequency of 0.002% (template counts) or 0.001% (read counts). Clones were considered mappable if detected in sequenced pre-transplant spleen, lymph node, or MLR CFSE-low populations of the donor or recipient. The cumulative frequency of alloreactive clones was calculated as a percentage of all sequences, weighted by copy number. In TCRdb, the immuneACCESS table is reduced to in-frame sequences with V and J assigned. These tables do not hold every clone; where another copy was compared, an unresolved V gene accounts for under half, and the others remain unexplained. D and trimming come from the DNA, and the V and J calls and clone size come from that table. This sample holds about 85,000 clones; roughly 90% were observed only once. Jointly, the top ten make up 7.6% of the sample.

CDR1 MNHEY and CDR2 SMNVEV are derived from the germline V gene (reference sequence). Relative to germline, V is 4 bases shorter and J is 0 bases shorter, with 5 bases between their ends. Inclusive of the bounding cysteine and phenylalanine, the CDR3 is 13 residues long. Kept here is only the CDR3 DNA, which spans 39 bases and is read in frame from base 1. Sample time point, as interpreted from the label and publication: cells obtained before transplantation from donor or recipient. CD3+CD4+ and CD3+CD8+ populations were FACS-sorted from unstimulated pre-transplant donor and recipient cells taken from spleen or lymph nodes.

The rearrangement combines TRBV27 with TRBJ2-3, with the D gene call left open. The specimen was unstimulated CD8+ T cells sorted from spleen or lymph node cells, collected before transplant. The origin of this receptor is a human donor who was the organ donor for an intestinal transplant. The DNA is as follows: TGTGCCAGCAGTTCGCTGAGCACAGATACGCAGTATTTT. This sequence encodes CASSSLSTDTQYF.